The rows below give T cell receptor beta chains drawn from one sample of a study of T-cell reconstitution after alpha-beta-depleted transplantation in children. Using its own MiXCR run on the PCR reads, TCRdb lists one record per CDR3 protein. The sample comprises about 640,000 distinct CDR3 sequences, 16% of which are singletons, and under 1.2% rests with the top ten. Material: PBMCs from the stem cell graft donor, obtained from the stem cell graft. These receptors were obtained from a human donor who donated a stem cell graft to a child with acute myeloid leukemia. Both conserved end residues are part of each CDR3. The order of the fields is V gene, J gene, D gene, clone size, CDR3 DNA, CDR3 protein. The D gene is left open where the match is weak. Clone sizes are given selectively: once, few, many, or a class where the clone is expanded.

>TRBV20-1|TRBJ2-5|TRBD2|many
TGCAGTGCTAGGGGGCCGTCAGCGGGGTACCAAGAGACCCAGTACTTC
CSARGPSAGYQETQYF
>TRBV6-1|TRBJ2-1|.|many
TGTGCCAGCAGTGACCGTCAGGGTAGGAATGAGCAGTTCTTC
CASSDRQGRNEQFF
>TRBV15|TRBJ2-2|.|.
TGTGCCACCAGCAGAGCGAGGGGGGGGGAGCTGTTTTTT
CATSRARGGELFF
>TRBV5-1|TRBJ2-1|.|few
TGCGCCAGCGGGTCCAACGCTTACAATGAGCAGTTCTTC
CASGSNAYNEQFF
>TRBV4-3|TRBJ2-1|TRBD1|.
TGCGCCAGCAGCCACGGAACAGGGGGGTCCTACAATGAGCAGTTCTTC
CASSHGTGGSYNEQFF
>TRBV20-1|TRBJ2-5|TRBD2|many
TGCAGTGCTCTTAGCGGGGACGAAAAGACCCAGTACTTC
CSALSGDEKTQYF
>TRBV5-1|TRBJ1-2|.|.
TGCGCCAGCAGCTTGGAAGGGGTTTCCTATGGCTACACCTTC
CASSLEGVSYGYTF
>TRBV25-1|TRBJ2-1|TRBD1|many
TGTGCCAGCATACGGGGGACAGGGAATGCCAATGAGCAGTTCTTC
CASIRGTGNANEQFF
>TRBV7-9|TRBJ1-2|.|few
TGTGCCACCAAAATAGGGGTAGGGGGGGCGCCGAGCTATGGCTACACCTTC
CATKIGVGGAPSYGYTF
>TRBV6-2/TRBV6-3|TRBJ2-2|.|few
TGTGCCAGCAGTTACGCAGGGACACTCGGGGAGCTGTTTTTT
CASSYAGTLGELFF
>TRBV7-3|TRBJ2-1|.|many
TGTGCCAGCAGCTTAGATGCGGGGATTTACAATGAGCAGTTCTTC
CASSLDAGIYNEQFF
>TRBV25-1|TRBJ1-3|.|few
TGTGCCAGCAGTGGACGAGGCTCTGGAAACACCATATATTTT
CASSGRGSGNTIYF
>TRBV11-2|TRBJ1-5|.|.
TGTGCCAGCAGCTTGGGCGGCGGGGGCACGGGACAGCCCCAGCATTTT
CASSLGGGGTGQPQHF
>TRBV29-1|TRBJ2-5|.|.
TGCAGCGTTGCAGGGGGGGTCCTTAGGGAGACCCAGTACTTC
CSVAGGVLRETQYF
>TRBV5-5|TRBJ2-5|TRBD1|.
TGTGCCAGCAGCGCTGGACAGGGGTTTGTGTCAGAGACCCAGTACTTC
CASSAGQGFVSETQYF
>TRBV12-3/TRBV12-4|TRBJ2-1|.|many
TGTGCCAGCAGTGTCTCTAGGTGGAATGAGCAGTTCTTC
CASSVSRWNEQFF
>TRBV7-2|TRBJ1-1|.|.
TGTGCCAACAGCTTTAGCCGGGAAGGCTGGACTGAAGCTTTCTTT
CANSFSREGWTEAFF
>TRBV12-3/TRBV12-4|TRBJ1-2|TRBD1|many
TGTGCCAGCAGCCTTCGGGGACAGGGGATCGGCTACACCTTC
CASSLRGQGIGYTF
>TRBV20-1|TRBJ1-1|TRBD1|many
TGCAGTGCTCGCCGGCAGGGGGGATACATGAACACTGAAGCTTTCTTT
CSARRQGGYMNTEAFF
>TRBV20-1|TRBJ2-3|TRBD1|many
TGCAGTGCTTCCACAACAGGGGTTTCAGATACGCAGTATTTT
CSASTTGVSDTQYF
>TRBV20-1|TRBJ2-5|.|many
TGCAGTGCTACAGGGCCAGGGGAGACCCAGTACTTC
CSATGPGETQYF
>TRBV6-1|TRBJ2-6|.|few
TGTGCCAGCACCCAGACACTCTCTGGGGCCAACGTCCTGACTTTC
CASTQTLSGANVLTF
>TRBV29-1|TRBJ2-7|TRBD1|many
TGCAGCGCCTCCAGGGACAGGGGATTCGAGCAGTACTTC
CSASRDRGFEQYF
>TRBV7-2|TRBJ2-7|TRBD1|few
TGTGCCAGCTCACCCCGACAGGGGGCCTCCTACGAGCAGTACTTC
CASSPRQGASYEQYF
>TRBV20-1|TRBJ2-7|.|many
TGCAGTGTAATGAAGGTGACAGCAAACACCTACGAGCAGTACTTC
CSVMKVTANTYEQYF
>TRBV5-6|TRBJ2-3|.|few
TGTGCCAGCAGCGTAGACGGCGTAGATACGCAGTATTTT
CASSVDGVDTQYF
>TRBV29-1|TRBJ2-3|.|many
TGCAGCGTTGAGGACCCGAGGCCTAGCACAGATACGCAGTATTTT
CSVEDPRPSTDTQYF
>TRBV7-2|TRBJ2-1|.|.
TGTGCCAGCAGCTTACTTCTTGACGGGAGCTCCTACAATGAGCAGTTCTTC
CASSLLLDGSSYNEQFF
>TRBV9|TRBJ1-4|.|many
TGTGCCAGCAGCCTCTCGGGAGAAAAACTGTTTTTT
CASSLSGEKLFF
>TRBV7-8|TRBJ1-2|.|few
TGTGCCAGCAGCGTAAAGACCGGGCCCGAAAGTTCCTATGGCTACACCTTC
CASSVKTGPESSYGYTF
>TRBV15|TRBJ1-5|.|few
TGTGCCACCAGGCATGCGGGGGCGAATCAGCCCCAGCATTTT
CATRHAGANQPQHF
>TRBV12-3/TRBV12-4|TRBJ2-1|.|.
TGTGCCAGCAGGAACAGGGAAAATGAGCAGTTCTTC
CASRNRENEQFF
>TRBV7-2|TRBJ2-2|TRBD1|.
TGTGCCAGCAGCCTACAGGGGGCTGCCACCGGGGAGCTGTTTTTT
CASSLQGAATGELFF
>TRBV6-2/TRBV6-3|TRBJ2-3|.|.
TGTGCCAGCAGTCAAGGGATGGGGACCACAGATACGCAGTATTTT
CASSQGMGTTDTQYF
>TRBV12-3/TRBV12-4|TRBJ1-1|.|few
TGTGCCAGCAGTTTAGCGTTCACAGGGATGGCTGAAGCTTTCTTT
CASSLAFTGMAEAFF
>TRBV4-1|TRBJ2-2|.|.
TGCGCCAGCAGCCAAGAACGTGCGGTGGTTACGAACACCGGGGAGCTGTTTTTT
CASSQERAVVTNTGELFF
>TRBV9|TRBJ1-1|.|few
TGTGCCACCATCAAGGGGAAGGACGAGAACACTGAAGCTTTCTTT
CATIKGKDENTEAFF
>TRBV28|TRBJ2-1|.|.
TGTGCCAGCAGTGTGGGCCGGGACTCCACTAATATAAAGCAGTTCTTC
CASSVGRDSTNIKQFF
>TRBV12-3/TRBV12-4|TRBJ1-5|.|.
TGTGCCAGCAGTTCCTACCGAGGCCATCAGCCCCAGCATTTT
CASSSYRGHQPQHF
>TRBV20-1|TRBJ2-3|TRBD2|many
TGCAGTGCTCAACTAGCGGCTTCTTACACAGATACGCAGTATTTT
CSAQLAASYTDTQYF
>TRBV9|TRBJ2-7|.|few
TGTGCCAGCAGCGTAGAGTGGGGGGGCCCCTACGAGCAGTACTTC
CASSVEWGGPYEQYF
>TRBV20-1|TRBJ2-7|TRBD1|many
TGCAGTGCTAGGGACAGGTTCACCTACGAGCAGTACTTC
CSARDRFTYEQYF
>TRBV20-1|TRBJ2-3|.|many
TGCAGTGCTAAGGCCTCCACAGATACGCAGTATTTT
CSAKASTDTQYF
>TRBV29-1|TRBJ1-5|.|few
TGCAGCGTTGGAGTCGGGGAGGGAGGACAGCCCCAGCATTTT
CSVGVGEGGQPQHF
>TRBV5-5|TRBJ2-7|.|many
TGTGCCAGCAACGAAGAAGAGCAGTACTTC
CASNEEEQYF
>TRBV5-5|TRBJ1-2|TRBD1|few
TGTGCCAGCAGTTCGGGGACAGCCAATAACTATGGCTACACCTTC
CASSSGTANNYGYTF
>TRBV15|TRBJ2-3|.|.
TGTGCCACCAGCAGAGATCTAGCAGGGGGGACAGATACGCAGTATTTT
CATSRDLAGGTDTQYF
>TRBV12-3/TRBV12-4|TRBJ2-3|.|few
TGTGCCAGCAGTTTTGGCGGGGGCGGTGGAGATACGCAGTATTTT
CASSFGGGGGDTQYF